This T cell receptor (beta chain) derives from a study of blood T cell repertoires in COVID-19. Study as a whole: Samples of COVID-19 (acute and convalescent) were obtained from the United States, Italy and Spain.

Method: immunoSEQ multiplex PCR; TCRdb's copy keeps in-frame clones and lacks some. The repertoire consists of about 180,000 clones, with about 81% occurring once and the leading ten covering approximately 12%. The germline V gene encodes CDR1 MNHEY and CDR2 SMNVEV (reference sequence). The CDR3 has 20 amino acids. Trimming removed 6 bases at V and 1 base at J, with 30 bases between. Enrolled during active infection, Seattle patients were then followed longitudinally. The chain joins TRBV27 to TRBJ2-5; weak D call: TRBD2 (8 bases). The sequence was obtained from a woman at least 80 years old with COVID-19, enrolled during active disease. Sequencing was carried out using peripheral blood. The CDR3 DNA sequence: TGTGCCAGCAGCCGCGGACCGGGACAGAGCGGGAGACCCCCCCAAGAGACCCAGTACTTC. Its translation is CASSRGPGQSGRPPQETQYF.